This entry features one T cell receptor beta chain sequence. Its antigen is still unknown. The CDR3 is made up of 13 amino acids. V was shortened by 0 bases and J by 3 bases, with 6 bases between the two germline ends. Germline V lookup: CDR1 SGHTS, CDR2 YDEGEE. This record comes from a study of cytomegalovirus exposure and HLA in healthy donors. Study summary: The roughly 120 validation repertoires, a later analysis reported, used the same platform as the approximately 670 repertoires from the first cohort. Whole-study results and caveats: Usually a TCR sequence was rare, but some public TCRs were found in many donors. Later, an analysis found that TCR clusters from the first cohort tended to co-occur in the 90 to 150 validation repertoires.

Measured with immunoSEQ multiplex PCR; TCRdb has only the in-frame clones, and not every one. The data hold roughly 240,000 clones, with about 86% observed a single time. This TCR was recovered from a man aged 18 to 35 in good health and CMV-seronegative. The chain recombines TRBV5-8 with TRBJ1-1; D remains unclear. Sequencing input: PBMCs. The CDR3 DNA is TGTGCCAGCAGCTTGGACCGGGACACTGAAGCTTTCTTT. Amino acids: CASSLDRDTEAFF.